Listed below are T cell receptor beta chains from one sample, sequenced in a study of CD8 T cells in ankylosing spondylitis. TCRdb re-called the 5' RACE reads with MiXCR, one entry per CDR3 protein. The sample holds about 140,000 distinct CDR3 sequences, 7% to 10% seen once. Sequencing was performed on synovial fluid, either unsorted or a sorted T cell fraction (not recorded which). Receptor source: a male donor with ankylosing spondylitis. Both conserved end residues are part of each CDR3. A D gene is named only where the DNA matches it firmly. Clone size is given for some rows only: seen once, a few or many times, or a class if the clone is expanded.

CDR3 protein: CASSSPTTEAFF
CDR3 DNA: TGTGCCAGCAGCTCCCCCACCACTGAAGCTTTCTTT
V gene: TRBV7-8
D gene: -
clone size: -
J gene: TRBJ1-1

CDR3 protein: CASSLSQRYEQYF
CDR3 DNA: TGTGCCAGCAGCCTTTCTCAACGCTACGAGCAGTACTTC
V gene: TRBV3-1
D gene: -
clone size: -
J gene: TRBJ2-7

CDR3 protein: CAISESGTGNIQYF
CDR3 DNA: TGTGCCATCAGTGAGTCGGGGACGGGAAACATTCAGTACTTC
V gene: TRBV10-3
D gene: -
clone size: many
J gene: TRBJ2-4

CDR3 protein: CASSFLDRGGYEQYF
CDR3 DNA: TGTGCCAGCAGCTTTTTGGACAGGGGCGGTTACGAGCAGTACTTC
V gene: TRBV7-8
D gene: TRBD1
clone size: many
J gene: TRBJ2-7

CDR3 protein: CASSAPGSSYNSPLHF
CDR3 DNA: TGTGCCAGCAGCGCGCCGGGAAGCTCCTATAATTCACCCCTCCACTTT
V gene: TRBV9
D gene: -
clone size: few
J gene: TRBJ1-6

CDR3 protein: CASSQTGSWSQPQHF
CDR3 DNA: TGTGCCAGCAGCCAGACAGGGTCTTGGAGTCAGCCCCAGCATTTT
V gene: TRBV2
D gene: TRBD1
clone size: many
J gene: TRBJ1-5

CDR3 protein: CAIRGVGADTEAFF
CDR3 DNA: TGTGCCATCAGGGGGGTGGGGGCTGACACTGAAGCTTTCTTT
V gene: TRBV10-3
D gene: -
clone size: many
J gene: TRBJ1-1

CDR3 protein: CSARRQQETQYF
CDR3 DNA: TGCAGTGCTAGGCGTCAGCAAGAGACCCAGTACTTC
V gene: TRBV20-1
D gene: -
clone size: many
J gene: TRBJ2-5

CDR3 protein: CASSLDSLSNSPLHF
CDR3 DNA: TGTGCCAGCAGCTTGGACAGCCTTTCTAATTCACCCCTCCACTTT
V gene: TRBV11-2
D gene: -
clone size: few
J gene: TRBJ1-6

CDR3 protein: CASSDRLGGGLNEQFF
CDR3 DNA: TGTGCCAGCAGTGACCGACTTGGGGGGGGTTTGAATGAGCAGTTCTTC
V gene: TRBV25-1
D gene: TRBD2
clone size: few
J gene: TRBJ2-1

CDR3 protein: CASRTTGLYGYTF
CDR3 DNA: TGTGCCAGCAGGACGACAGGTCTCTATGGCTACACCTTC
V gene: TRBV7-9
D gene: -
clone size: -
J gene: TRBJ1-2

CDR3 protein: CASSYISGGTEAFF
CDR3 DNA: TGTGCCAGCAGCTACATTTCAGGGGGCACTGAAGCTTTCTTT
V gene: TRBV7-2
D gene: TRBD1
clone size: many
J gene: TRBJ1-1

CDR3 protein: CASSFTGVQPQHF
CDR3 DNA: TGTGCCAGCAGTTTTACAGGGGTTCAGCCCCAGCATTTT
V gene: TRBV6-5
D gene: TRBD1
clone size: many
J gene: TRBJ1-5

CDR3 protein: CASSDARNTNEQFF
CDR3 DNA: TGTGCCAGCAGTGACGCTAGAAACACGAATGAGCAGTTCTTC
V gene: TRBV2
D gene: -
clone size: few
J gene: TRBJ2-1

CDR3 protein: CSGGDGSYEQYF
CDR3 DNA: TGCAGCGGGGGGGACGGCTCCTACGAGCAGTACTTC
V gene: TRBV29-1
D gene: -
clone size: -
J gene: TRBJ2-7

CDR3 protein: CASSVSSSGNTIYF
CDR3 DNA: TGTGCCAGCAGTGTATCTTCCTCTGGAAACACCATATATTTT
V gene: TRBV2
D gene: -
clone size: -
J gene: TRBJ1-3

CDR3 protein: CSARRGGRNSPLHF
CDR3 DNA: TGCAGTGCACGGAGAGGAGGCAGAAATTCACCCCTCCACTTT
V gene: TRBV20-1
D gene: -
clone size: -
J gene: TRBJ1-6

CDR3 protein: CASSQEVRQTYGYTF
CDR3 DNA: TGCGCCAGCAGCCAGGAGGTGAGACAGACCTATGGCTACACCTTC
V gene: TRBV5-1
D gene: -
clone size: many
J gene: TRBJ1-2

CDR3 protein: CASSPRHGTSEIQYF
CDR3 DNA: TGTGCCAGCAGTCCGAGACATGGGACGTCCGAGATCCAGTACTTC
V gene: TRBV28
D gene: -
clone size: few
J gene: TRBJ2-5

CDR3 protein: CASSRQGGSAEAFF
CDR3 DNA: TGTGCCAGCAGCCGGCAGGGGGGAAGCGCTGAAGCTTTCTTT
V gene: TRBV3-1
D gene: TRBD1
clone size: many
J gene: TRBJ1-1

CDR3 protein: CASSLLPSGTGSEQYF
CDR3 DNA: TGTGCCAGCAGCCTACTCCCTTCCGGGACAGGGTCCGAGCAGTACTTC
V gene: TRBV7-2
D gene: TRBD1
clone size: many
J gene: TRBJ2-7

CDR3 protein: CSASGRNTIYF
CDR3 DNA: TGCAGTGCTTCCGGGAGGAACACCATATATTTT
V gene: TRBV20-1
D gene: -
clone size: many
J gene: TRBJ1-3

CDR3 protein: CSAGTRDEQYF
CDR3 DNA: TGCAGCGCCGGGACTAGGGACGAGCAGTACTTC
V gene: TRBV29-1
D gene: TRBD2
clone size: many
J gene: TRBJ2-7

CDR3 protein: CASSFLGRTYNSPLHF
CDR3 DNA: TGTGCCAGCAGTTTCCTAGGACGGACGTATAATTCACCCCTCCACTTT
V gene: TRBV28
D gene: -
clone size: many
J gene: TRBJ1-6

CDR3 protein: CASSLHLGDLGQYF
CDR3 DNA: TGTGCTAGCAGCCTCCACCTGGGGGACCTGGGGCAGTACTTC
V gene: TRBV7-7
D gene: -
clone size: medium-sized
J gene: TRBJ2-7

CDR3 protein: CASSLNFGAANEQFF
CDR3 DNA: TGTGCCAGCAGTTTAAACTTTGGGGCTGCCAATGAGCAGTTCTTC
V gene: TRBV12-3/TRBV12-4
D gene: -
clone size: many
J gene: TRBJ2-1

CDR3 protein: CASRFPEETQYF
CDR3 DNA: TGCGCCAGCCGCTTCCCAGAAGAGACCCAGTACTTC
V gene: TRBV5-1
D gene: -
clone size: once
J gene: TRBJ2-5

CDR3 protein: CASSLWESGEQYF
CDR3 DNA: TGCGCCAGCAGTCTATGGGAGTCGGGGGAGCAGTACTTC
V gene: TRBV10-2
D gene: -
clone size: many
J gene: TRBJ2-7

CDR3 protein: CAISAQGSEQYF
CDR3 DNA: TGTGCCATCAGTGCGCAGGGTTCCGAGCAGTACTTC
V gene: TRBV10-3
D gene: -
clone size: many
J gene: TRBJ2-7

CDR3 protein: CASSPDPVYNEQFF
CDR3 DNA: TGTGCCAGCAGCCCAGACCCAGTTTACAATGAGCAGTTCTTC
V gene: TRBV7-2
D gene: -
clone size: -
J gene: TRBJ2-1

CDR3 protein: CASSYSRDQPQHF
CDR3 DNA: TGTGCCAGCAGTTATAGCAGAGATCAGCCCCAGCATTTT
V gene: TRBV6-2/TRBV6-3
D gene: -
clone size: -
J gene: TRBJ1-5

CDR3 protein: CASSQGWTESEKLFF
CDR3 DNA: TGTGCCAGCAGCCAAGGTTGGACGGAAAGCGAAAAACTGTTTTTT
V gene: TRBV3-1
D gene: -
clone size: -
J gene: TRBJ1-4

CDR3 protein: CAISYGTDSYEQYF
CDR3 DNA: TGTGCCATCAGCTATGGGACAGACTCCTACGAGCAGTACTTC
V gene: TRBV10-3
D gene: TRBD1
clone size: few
J gene: TRBJ2-7

CDR3 protein: CASSTLGLAVETQYF
CDR3 DNA: TGTGCCAGCAGCACCCTGGGACTAGCGGTGGAGACCCAGTACTTC
V gene: TRBV7-9
D gene: TRBD2
clone size: -
J gene: TRBJ2-5

CDR3 protein: CASSVGGQGTYEQYF
CDR3 DNA: TGTGCCAGCTCGGTGGGGGGACAGGGTACCTACGAGCAGTACTTC
V gene: TRBV6-1
D gene: TRBD1
clone size: many
J gene: TRBJ2-7

CDR3 protein: CSARDLGPNTGELFF
CDR3 DNA: TGCAGTGCTAGAGATCTTGGACCAAACACCGGGGAGCTGTTTTTT
V gene: TRBV20-1
D gene: -
clone size: few
J gene: TRBJ2-2

CDR3 protein: CASSQVPHRGQGANTEAFF
CDR3 DNA: TGCGCCAGCAGCCAAGTGCCCCACCGGGGACAGGGGGCTAATACTGAAGCTTTCTTT
V gene: TRBV4-3
D gene: TRBD1
clone size: many
J gene: TRBJ1-1

CDR3 protein: CAISGDWHEQYF
CDR3 DNA: TGTGCCATCAGTGGGGACTGGCACGAGCAGTACTTC
V gene: TRBV10-3
D gene: -
clone size: few
J gene: TRBJ2-7